These 10 T cell receptor beta chains were sequenced from one sample in a study of CD8+ T cells in alopecia areata. RNA was isolated and reverse transcribed to cDNA, the sequencing template. Profiling relied on immunoSEQ multiplex PCR, and the TCRdb table lists in-frame clones only, not all of them. Of 95,000 to 150,000 clones listed, 45% to 50% are singletons. Sequencing was done on a sample of NKG2D-low CD8+ T cells sorted from blood. The receptors stem from a human donor with alopecia areata.

The gene calls are TRBV29-1 and TRBJ2-1; D uncertain. Germline loops: CDR1 SQVTM, CDR2 ANQGSEA. The V and J ends lost 4 bases and 10 bases respectively, with 8 bases between them. This CDR3 contains 10 residues. CDR3 region: CSVVSQEQFF. CDR3 DNA: TGCAGCGTTGTCTCGCAGGAGCAGTTCTTC.

The rearrangement uses TRBV29-1 and TRBJ2-1; 8 nucleotides align to TRBD1. Losses at the gene ends were 8 bases for V and 16 bases for J; bases not matched to a gene: 10. This CDR3 comprises 10 residues. Germline V gene lookup returns CDR1 SQVTM and CDR2 ANQGSEA. The CDR3, as DNA: TGCAGCATTCAGGGGGACAGGATCTTCTTC. Translation gives CSIQGDRIFF.

The chain links TRBV29-1 to TRBJ2-7, with D possibly matching TRBD2 (5 bases). V was shortened by 4 bases and J by 3 bases, with 10 bases between the two germline ends. Per the germline V gene, CDR1 is SQVTM and CDR2 is ANQGSEA. This CDR3 has 12 residues. CDR3 loop: CSVAQRNYEQYF. In DNA form, the CDR3 reads TGCAGCGTTGCTCAGCGGAACTACGAGCAGTACTTC.

This clone was seen only a few times. The chain uses TRBV29-1 and TRBJ1-1; D remains ambiguous. CDR3 size: 12 residues. Trimming stripped 5 bases from V and 1 base from J, with 8 bases between. CDR1 is SQVTM and CDR2 is ANQGSEA in the germline V gene. CDR3 DNA: TGCAGCGTTCTGGACGGGAACACTGAAGCTTTCTTT. It translates to CSVLDGNTEAFF. Supplemented by reference TRBV29-1 and TRBJ1-1, the full variable domain reads SAVISQKPSRDICQRGTSLTIQCQVDSQVTMMFWYRQQPGQSLTLIATANQGSEATYESGFVIDKFPISRPNLTFSTLTVSNMSPEDSSIYLCSVLDGNTEAFFGQGTRLTVV.

The V call is TRBV5-1, the J call TRBJ2-5; 8 nucleotides align to TRBD2. Germline-derived CDR1 and CDR2 are SGHRS and YFSETQ. The CDR3 runs 14 residues. V lost 9 bases, J lost 7 bases, and 14 bases stayed unmatched. CDR3 nucleotides: TGCGCCACTATGCGGGGGGCAGACGTCGGGACCCAGTACTTC. Translation: CATMRGADVGTQYF.

The chain combines TRBV27 with TRBJ2-5; 7 nucleotides agree with TRBD1. V lost 7 bases to trimming and J lost 3 bases; unmatched junction nucleotides: 11. The CDR3 runs to 15 residues. CDR1 and CDR2 (germline): MNHEY, SMNVEV (reference sequence). The CDR3 region has the DNA TGTGCCAGCAAAACCGTCGGACAGGTCAAAGAGACCCAGTACTTC. Translated: CASKTVGQVKETQYF.

The chain uses TRBV29-1 and TRBJ1-2; D unresolved. The CDR3 has 10 amino acids. The V and J ends lost 7 bases and 6 bases respectively, with 9 bases between them. Germline-derived CDR1 and CDR2 are SQVTM and ANQGSEA. CDR3 loop: CSAGDNGYTF. The CDR3 bases are TGCAGCGCTGGGGATAATGGCTACACCTTC.

The chain is built from TRBV29-1 and TRBJ2-5; the D is unclear. With 0 bases removed from V and 5 bases from J, the gap between germline ends came to 7 bases. The CDR3 contains 12 residues. Germline-derived CDR1 and CDR2 are SQVTM and ANQGSEA. In DNA form, the CDR3 reads TGCAGCGTTGAAGAACTCATGGAGACCCAGTACTTC. This gives the protein CSVEELMETQYF.

The chain recombines TRBV27 with TRBJ2-7; 7 bases match TRBD2. The germline V gene has CDR1 MNHEY and CDR2 SMNVEV (reference sequence). The ends lost 7 bases at V and 5 bases at J; junction bases unmatched: 14. The CDR3 is 15 amino acids. CDR3 loop: CASTSLGDYGHEQYF. CDR3 in DNA: TGTGCCAGCACCTCCCTGGGGGACTATGGCCACGAGCAGTACTTC.

The V gene is TRBV28, the J gene TRBJ2-7; no definite D call. The CDR3 covers 12 residues. Trimming took off 5 bases at V and 1 base at J, with 6 bases between the two ends. Germline V gene sequence: CDR1 MDHEN, CDR2 SYDVKM. This CDR3 is CASSPPSYEQYF. In nucleotides, the CDR3 is TGTGCCAGCAGTCCCCCTTCCTACGAGCAGTACTTC.